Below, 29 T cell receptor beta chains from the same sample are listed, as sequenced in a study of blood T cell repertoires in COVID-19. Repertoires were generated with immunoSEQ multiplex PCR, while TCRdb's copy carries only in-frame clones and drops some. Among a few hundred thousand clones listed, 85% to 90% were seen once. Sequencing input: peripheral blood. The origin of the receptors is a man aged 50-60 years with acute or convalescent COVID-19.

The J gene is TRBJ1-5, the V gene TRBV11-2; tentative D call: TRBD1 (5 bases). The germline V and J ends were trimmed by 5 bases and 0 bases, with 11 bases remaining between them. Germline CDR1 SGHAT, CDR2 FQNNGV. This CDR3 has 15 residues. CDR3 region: CASSHSGGSNQPQHF. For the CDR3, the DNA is TGTGCCAGCAGCCATAGCGGGGGTAGCAATCAGCCCCAGCATTTT.

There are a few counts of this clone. This CDR3 is CASSSQVGGTDTQYF. CDR3 nucleotides: TGTGCCAGCAGCTCCCAGGTCGGGGGCACAGATACGCAGTATTTT. This rearrangement joins TRBV7-3 to TRBJ2-3; D may be TRBD2 (5 bases). Between the trimmed V and J ends, which lost 4 bases and 1 base, there was a span of 12 bases. Germline V CDR1 and CDR2: SGHTA, FQGTGA. The CDR3 length is 15 residues.

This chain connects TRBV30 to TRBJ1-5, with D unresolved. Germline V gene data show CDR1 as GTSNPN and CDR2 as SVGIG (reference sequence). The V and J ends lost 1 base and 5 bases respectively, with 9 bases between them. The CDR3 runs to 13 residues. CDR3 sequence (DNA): TGTGCCTGGAGTGGGGCAAACGATCAGCCCCAGCATTTT. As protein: CAWSGANDQPQHF.

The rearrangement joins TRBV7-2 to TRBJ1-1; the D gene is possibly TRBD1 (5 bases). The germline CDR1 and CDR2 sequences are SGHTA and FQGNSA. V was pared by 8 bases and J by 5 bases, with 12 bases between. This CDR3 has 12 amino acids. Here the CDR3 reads CASVGKGTEAFF. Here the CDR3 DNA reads TGTGCCAGCGTGGGGAAGGGGACTGAAGCTTTCTTT.

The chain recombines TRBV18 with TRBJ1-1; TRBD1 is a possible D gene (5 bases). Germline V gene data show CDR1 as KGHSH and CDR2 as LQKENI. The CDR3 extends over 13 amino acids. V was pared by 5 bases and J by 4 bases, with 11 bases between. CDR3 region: CASSWGVSTEAFF. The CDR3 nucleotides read TGTGCCAGCTCATGGGGGGTAAGCACTGAAGCTTTCTTT.

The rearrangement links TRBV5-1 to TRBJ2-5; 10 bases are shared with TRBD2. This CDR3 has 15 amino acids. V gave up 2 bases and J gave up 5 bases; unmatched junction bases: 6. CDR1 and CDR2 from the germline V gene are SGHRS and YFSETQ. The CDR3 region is CASSLYSGGEETQYF. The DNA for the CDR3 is TGCGCCAGCAGCTTATACAGCGGGGGGGAGGAGACCCAGTACTTC.

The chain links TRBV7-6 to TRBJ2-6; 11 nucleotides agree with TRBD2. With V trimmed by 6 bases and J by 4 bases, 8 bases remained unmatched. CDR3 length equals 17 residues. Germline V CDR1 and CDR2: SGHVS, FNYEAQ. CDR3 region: CASSPTSGVSGANVLTF. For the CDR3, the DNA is TGTGCCAGCAGTCCGACTAGCGGGGTGTCGGGGGCCAACGTCCTGACTTTC.

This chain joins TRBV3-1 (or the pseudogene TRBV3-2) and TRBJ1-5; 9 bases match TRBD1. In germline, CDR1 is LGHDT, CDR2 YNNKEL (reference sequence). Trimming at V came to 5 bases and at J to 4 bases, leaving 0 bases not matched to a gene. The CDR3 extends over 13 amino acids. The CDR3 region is CASSGTGNQPQHF. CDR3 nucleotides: TGTGCCAGCAGCGGGACAGGGAATCAGCCCCAGCATTTT.

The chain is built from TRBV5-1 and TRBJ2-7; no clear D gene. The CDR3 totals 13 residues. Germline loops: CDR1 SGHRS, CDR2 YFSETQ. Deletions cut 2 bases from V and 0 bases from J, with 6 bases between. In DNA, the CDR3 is TGCGCCAGCAGCTTCCCGGGCTCCTACGAGCAGTACTTC. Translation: CASSFPGSYEQYF.

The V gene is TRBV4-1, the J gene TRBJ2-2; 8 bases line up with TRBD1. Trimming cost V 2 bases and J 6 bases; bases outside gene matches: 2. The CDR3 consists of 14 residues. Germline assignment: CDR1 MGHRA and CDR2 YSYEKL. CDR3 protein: CASSQQGAAGELFF. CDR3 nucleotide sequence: TGCGCCAGCAGCCAACAGGGGGCGGCCGGGGAGCTGTTTTTT.

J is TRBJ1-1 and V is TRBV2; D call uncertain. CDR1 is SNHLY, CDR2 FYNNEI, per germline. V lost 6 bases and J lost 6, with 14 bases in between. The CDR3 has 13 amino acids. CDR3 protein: CASRPGSWAEAFF. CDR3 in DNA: TGTGCCAGCAGGCCGGGGTCCTGGGCTGAAGCTTTCTTT.

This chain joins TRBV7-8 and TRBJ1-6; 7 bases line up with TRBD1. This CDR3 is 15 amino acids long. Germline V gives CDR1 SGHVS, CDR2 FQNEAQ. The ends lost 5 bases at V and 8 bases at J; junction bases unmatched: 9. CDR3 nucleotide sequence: TGTGCCAGCAGCCTGGGACAGCCGGGGGATTCACCCCTCCACTTT. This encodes CASSLGQPGDSPLHF.

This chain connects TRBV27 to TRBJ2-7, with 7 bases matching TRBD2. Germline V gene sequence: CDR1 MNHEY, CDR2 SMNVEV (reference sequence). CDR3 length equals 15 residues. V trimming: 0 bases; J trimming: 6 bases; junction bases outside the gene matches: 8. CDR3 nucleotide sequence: TGTGCCAGCAGTTTATCGAGGGCAGGGAGGGCCGAGCAGTACTTC. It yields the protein CASSLSRAGRAEQYF.

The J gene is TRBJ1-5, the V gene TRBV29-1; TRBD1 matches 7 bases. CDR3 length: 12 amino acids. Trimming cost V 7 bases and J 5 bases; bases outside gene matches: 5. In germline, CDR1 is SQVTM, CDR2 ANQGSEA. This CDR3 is CSATGADQPQHF. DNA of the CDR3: TGCAGCGCAACAGGGGCGGATCAGCCCCAGCATTTT. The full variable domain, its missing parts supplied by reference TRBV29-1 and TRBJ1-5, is SAVISQKPSRDICQRGTSLTIQCQVDSQVTMMFWYRQQPGQSLTLIATANQGSEATYESGFVIDKFPISRPNLTFSTLTVSNMSPEDSSIYLCSATGADQPQHFGDGTRLSIL.

Written as DNA, the CDR3 is TGTGCCACAAGAGAAAGCGAGACGAACACCGGGGAGCTGTTTTTT. This codes for CATRESETNTGELFF. The rearrangement joins TRBV10-3 to TRBJ2-2, with no clear D. There are 15 residues in the CDR3. Germline CDR1 reads ENHRY; CDR2 reads SYGVKD. Trimming took off 10 bases at V and 0 bases at J, with 15 bases between the two ends.

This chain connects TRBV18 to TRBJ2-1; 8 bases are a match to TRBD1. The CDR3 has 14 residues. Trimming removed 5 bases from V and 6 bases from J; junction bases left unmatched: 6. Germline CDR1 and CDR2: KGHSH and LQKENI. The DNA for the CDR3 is TGTGCCAGCTCAAACGGGACAGGCTTCAATGAGCAGTTCTTC. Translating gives CASSNGTGFNEQFF.

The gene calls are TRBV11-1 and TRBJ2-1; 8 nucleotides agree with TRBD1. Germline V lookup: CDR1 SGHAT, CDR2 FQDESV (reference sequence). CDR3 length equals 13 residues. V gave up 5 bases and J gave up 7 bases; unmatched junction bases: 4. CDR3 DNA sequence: TGTGCCAGCAGCCCTAACAGGGGGAATGAGCAGTTCTTC. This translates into CASSPNRGNEQFF.

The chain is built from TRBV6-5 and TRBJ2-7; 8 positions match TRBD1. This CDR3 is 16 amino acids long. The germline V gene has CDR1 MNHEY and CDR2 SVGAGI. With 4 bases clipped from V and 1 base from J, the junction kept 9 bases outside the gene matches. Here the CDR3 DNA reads TGTGCCAGCAGTTCGACCCAGGGGGCTCTATCCTACGAGCAGTACTTC. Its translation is CASSSTQGALSYEQYF.

CDR3 in DNA: TGTGCCAGTATTGAACGCAGGGGAGTCTATGGCTACACCTTC. Translation: CASIERRGVYGYTF. V usage is TRBV19 and J usage is TRBJ1-2; perhaps TRBD1 as D (6 bases). This CDR3 is built from 14 residues. CDR1 and CDR2 (germline): LNHDA, SQIVND (reference sequence). V dropped 7 bases and J dropped 4 bases, with 16 bases sitting between them.

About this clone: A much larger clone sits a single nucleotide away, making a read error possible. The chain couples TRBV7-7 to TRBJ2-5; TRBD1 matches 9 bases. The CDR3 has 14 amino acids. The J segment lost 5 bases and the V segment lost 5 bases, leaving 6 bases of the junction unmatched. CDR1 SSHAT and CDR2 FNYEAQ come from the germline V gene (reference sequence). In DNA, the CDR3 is TGTGCCAGCAGCCAGGACAGGGGTGGGGAGACCCAGTACTTC. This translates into CASSQDRGGETQYF.

As DNA, the CDR3 is TGCGCCAGCAGTCGGCCGGGATCAGGCGGCTACACCTTC. Encoded protein: CASSRPGSGGYTF. The chain is built from TRBV4-1 and TRBJ1-2, with D uncertain. V lost 6 bases and J 8 bases, leaving 16 bases between the germline ends. From germline, CDR1 is MGHRA and CDR2 YSYEKL. The CDR3 totals 13 residues.

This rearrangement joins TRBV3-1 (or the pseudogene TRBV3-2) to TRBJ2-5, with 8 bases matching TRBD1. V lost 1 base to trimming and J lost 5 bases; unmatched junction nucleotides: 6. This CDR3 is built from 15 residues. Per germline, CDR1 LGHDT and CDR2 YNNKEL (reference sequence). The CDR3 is CASSQGQGARETQYF. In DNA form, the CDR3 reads TGTGCCAGCAGCCAAGGGCAGGGGGCCAGGGAGACCCAGTACTTC.

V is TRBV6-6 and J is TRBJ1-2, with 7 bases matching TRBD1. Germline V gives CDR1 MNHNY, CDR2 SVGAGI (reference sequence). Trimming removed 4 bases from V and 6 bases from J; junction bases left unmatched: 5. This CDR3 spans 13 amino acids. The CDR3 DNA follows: TGTGCCAGCAGTTTAGAGGGGGCGAATGGCTACACCTTC. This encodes CASSLEGANGYTF.

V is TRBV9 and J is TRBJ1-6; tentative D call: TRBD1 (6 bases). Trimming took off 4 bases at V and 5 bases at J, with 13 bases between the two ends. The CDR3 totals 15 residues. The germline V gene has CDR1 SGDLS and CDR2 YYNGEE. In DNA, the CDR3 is TGTGCCAGCAGCCCCCGGACAGCTAATAATTCACCCCTCCACTTT. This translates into CASSPRTANNSPLHF. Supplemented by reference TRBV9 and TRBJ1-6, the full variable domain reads DSGVTQTPKHLITATGQRVTLRCSPRSGDLSVYWYQQSLDQGLQFLIQYYNGEERAKGNILERFSAQQFPDLHSELNLSSLELGDSALYFCASSPRTANNSPLHFGNGTRLTVT.

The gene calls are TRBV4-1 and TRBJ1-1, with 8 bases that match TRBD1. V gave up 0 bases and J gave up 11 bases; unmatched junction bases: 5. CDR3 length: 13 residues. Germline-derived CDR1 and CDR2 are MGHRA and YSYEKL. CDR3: CASSQDRQGQAFF. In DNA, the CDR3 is TGCGCCAGCAGCCAAGACCGACAGGGGCAGGCTTTCTTT.

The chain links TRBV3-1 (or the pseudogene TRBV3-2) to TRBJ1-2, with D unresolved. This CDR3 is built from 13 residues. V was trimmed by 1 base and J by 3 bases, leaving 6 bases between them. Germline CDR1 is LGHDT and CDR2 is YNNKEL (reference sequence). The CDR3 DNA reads TGTGCCAGCAGCCAAGGGGAGTACTATGGCTACACCTTC. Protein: CASSQGEYYGYTF.

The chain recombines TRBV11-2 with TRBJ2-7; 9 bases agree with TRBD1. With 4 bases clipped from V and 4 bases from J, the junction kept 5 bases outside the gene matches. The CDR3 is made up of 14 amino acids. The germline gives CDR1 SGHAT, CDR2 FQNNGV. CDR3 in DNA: TGTGCCAGCAGCTACACAGGGGGCGGTTACGAGCAGTACTTC. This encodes CASSYTGGGYEQYF.

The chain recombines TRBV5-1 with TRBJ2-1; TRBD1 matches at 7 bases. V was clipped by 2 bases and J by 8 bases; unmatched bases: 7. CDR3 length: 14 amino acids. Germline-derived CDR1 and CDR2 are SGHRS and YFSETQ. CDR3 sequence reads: CASSFGTVGDEQFF. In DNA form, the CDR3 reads TGCGCCAGCAGCTTCGGGACAGTTGGGGATGAGCAGTTCTTC.

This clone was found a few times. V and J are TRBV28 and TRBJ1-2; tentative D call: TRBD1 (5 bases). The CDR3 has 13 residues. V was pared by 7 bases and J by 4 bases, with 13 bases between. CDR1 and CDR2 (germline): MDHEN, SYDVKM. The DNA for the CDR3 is TGTGCCAGCACCCCGGCAGGGTTCTATGGCTACACCTTC. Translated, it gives CASTPAGFYGYTF.